The present T cell receptor (beta chain) was sequenced within a study of long-term antiretroviral therapy in people with HIV. Per individual, the PBMC samples numbered at least one pre-ART and at least two post-ART. The CDR3 sequence is 14 residues long. Looked up from germline, CDR1 is LNHDA and CDR2 is SQIVND (reference sequence). Trimming left V 4 bases short and J 10 bases short, with 14 bases between. At the survey level, the v3.0 immunoSEQ assay was run. Clones were read by immunoSEQ multiplex PCR, and TCRdb kept only the in-frame ones, dropping some. The profile shows over 25,000 clones, roughly 87% of them singletons.

The source was unsorted PBMCs, collected 1.1 years before starting antiretroviral therapy. The chain recombines TRBV19 with TRBJ1-6, with D possibly being TRBD1 (6 bases). The sequence came from a woman in her twenties or thirties with HIV. CDR3 coding DNA: TGTGCCAGTAGTAGAACAGGGTATGAATCACCCCTCCACTTT. Its protein is CASSRTGYESPLHF. The full variable domain, completed using reference TRBV19 and TRBJ1-6, is DGGITQSPKYLFRKEGQNVTLSCEQNLNHDAMYWYRQDPGQGLRLIYYSQIVNDFQKGDIAEGYSVSREKKESFPLTVTSAQKNPTAFYLCASSRTGYESPLHFGNGTRLTVT.